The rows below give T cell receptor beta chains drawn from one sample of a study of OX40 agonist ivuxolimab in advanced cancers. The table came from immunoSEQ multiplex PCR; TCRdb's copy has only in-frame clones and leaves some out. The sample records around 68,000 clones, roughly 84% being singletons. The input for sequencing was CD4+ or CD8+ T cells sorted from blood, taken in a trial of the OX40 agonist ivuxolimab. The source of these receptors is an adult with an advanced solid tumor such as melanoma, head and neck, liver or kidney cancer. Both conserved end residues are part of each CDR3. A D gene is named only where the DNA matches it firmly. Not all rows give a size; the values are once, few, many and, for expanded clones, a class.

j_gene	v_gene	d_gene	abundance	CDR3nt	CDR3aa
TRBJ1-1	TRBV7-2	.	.	TGTGCCAGCAGTTCACACTCCGGGACATTGGGTACTGAAGCTTTCTTT	CASSSHSGTLGTEAFF
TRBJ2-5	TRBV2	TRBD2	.	TGTGCCAGCAGTCCTACTAGCGGGGGGACGGGGAAGACCCAGTACTTC	CASSPTSGGTGKTQYF
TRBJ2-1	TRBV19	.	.	TGTGCCAGTAGTTTCGGACAGAACAGTGAGCAGTTCTTC	CASSFGQNSEQFF
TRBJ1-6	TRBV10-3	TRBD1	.	TGTGCCATCAGTGGAGGCAGGGGGCCTTATTCACCCCTCCACTTT	CAISGGRGPYSPLHF
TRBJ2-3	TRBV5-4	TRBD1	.	TGTGCCAGCAGCACGACAGGGGGCATTATGGATACGCAGTATTTT	CASSTTGGIMDTQYF
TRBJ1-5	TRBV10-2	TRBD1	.	TGCGCCAGCAGTCCGGGACAGCTCAATCAGCCCCAGCATTTT	CASSPGQLNQPQHF
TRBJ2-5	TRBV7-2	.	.	TGTGCCAGGGACTCGGAAGGGGAGACCCAGTACTTC	CARDSEGETQYF
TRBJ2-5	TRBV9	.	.	TGTGCCAGCAGCCCCCGAGGGCAGGCAACCTTCCAAGAGACCCAGTACTTC	CASSPRGQATFQETQYF
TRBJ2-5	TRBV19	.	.	TGTGCCAGTAGTATGAGACCCATAGAGACCCAGTACTTC	CASSMRPIETQYF
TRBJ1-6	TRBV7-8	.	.	TGTGCCAGCAACAGGCCTAATTCACCCCTCCACTTT	CASNRPNSPLHF
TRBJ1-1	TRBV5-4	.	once	TGTGCCAGCAGGGCCGCTATGAACACTGAAGCTTTCTTT	CASRAAMNTEAFF
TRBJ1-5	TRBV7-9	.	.	TGTGCCAGCAGCTTAGTTGGGGACTCTCCTTCCCAGCCCCAGCATTTT	CASSLVGDSPSQPQHF
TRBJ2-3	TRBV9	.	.	TGTGCCAGCAGCGCCAATCTAGGCACAGATACGCAGTATTTT	CASSANLGTDTQYF
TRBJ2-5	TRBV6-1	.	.	TGTGCCAGCAAGGAGGCTCGGGAGACCCAGTACTTC	CASKEARETQYF
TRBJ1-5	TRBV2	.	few	TGTGCCAGCACCCTCTCCGGGGGACAGCCCCAGCATTTT	CASTLSGGQPQHF
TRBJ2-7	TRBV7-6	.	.	TGTGCCAGCAGCTTATCCGGCACCCCCTACGAGCAGTACTTC	CASSLSGTPYEQYF
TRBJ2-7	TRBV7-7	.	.	TGTGCTAGCAGCCTTGACACCGGGAGCTCGGAGCAGTACTTC	CASSLDTGSSEQYF
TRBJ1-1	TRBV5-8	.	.	TGTGCCAGCAGCTCTCAACACTTGAACACTGAAGCTTTCTTT	CASSSQHLNTEAFF
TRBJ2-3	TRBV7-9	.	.	TGTGCCAGCAGCACCAGCGCGAAAAGGGAAGATACGCAGTATTTT	CASSTSAKREDTQYF
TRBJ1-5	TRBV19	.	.	TGTGCCAGTACTAGCAGCCTTAATCAGCCCCAGCATTTT	CASTSSLNQPQHF
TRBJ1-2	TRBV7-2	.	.	TGTGCCAGCAGCCCGGTCACAGACGACAACTATGGCTACACCTTC	CASSPVTDDNYGYTF
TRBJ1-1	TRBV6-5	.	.	TGTGCCAGCAGTTTAGTAGGGATGGCTGAAGCTTTCTTT	CASSLVGMAEAFF
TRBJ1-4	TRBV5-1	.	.	TGCGCCAGCAGGGGGGAGCCTAATGAAAAACTGTTTTTT	CASRGEPNEKLFF
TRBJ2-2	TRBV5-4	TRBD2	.	TGTGCCAGCAGCTTGGTTTGGCTAGCGGGGGGGCCCCGGACCGGGGAGCTGTTTTTT	CASSLVWLAGGPRTGELFF
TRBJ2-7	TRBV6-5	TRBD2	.	TGTGCCAGCAGTTACCGGGAGGGGACCTCCTACGAGCAGTACTTC	CASSYREGTSYEQYF
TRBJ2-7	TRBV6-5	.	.	TGTGCCAGCAGTGATGGCCGTTACGAGCAGTACTTC	CASSDGRYEQYF
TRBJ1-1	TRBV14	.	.	TGTGCCAGCAGCCAAGCGCGGGGCAGAACCGCTGAAGCTTTCTTT	CASSQARGRTAEAFF
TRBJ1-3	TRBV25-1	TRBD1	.	TGTGCCAGCAGCAAAGCCCAGGGGGCTGGGTCTGGAAACACCATATATTTT	CASSKAQGAGSGNTIYF
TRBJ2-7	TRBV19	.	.	TGTGCCAGTAGTATGGGACTCGGCTACGAGCAGTACTTC	CASSMGLGYEQYF
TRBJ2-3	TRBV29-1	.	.	TGCAGCGCTAGCACAGATACGCAGTATTTT	CSASTDTQYF
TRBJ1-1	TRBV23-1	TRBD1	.	TGCGCCAGCCCCCCGGGACAGAATTACACTGAAGCTTTCTTT	CASPPGQNYTEAFF
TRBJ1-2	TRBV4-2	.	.	TGTGCCAGCAGCTTGGAGCAGCCCAACTATGGCTACACCTTC	CASSLEQPNYGYTF
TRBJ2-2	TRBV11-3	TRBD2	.	TGTGCCAGCAGCTTAGACCGGGGGGGGCAGAACACCGGGGAGCTGTTTTTT	CASSLDRGGQNTGELFF
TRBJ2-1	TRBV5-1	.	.	TGCGCCAGCAGCTTGGGTATGGACAATGAGCAGTTCTTC	CASSLGMDNEQFF
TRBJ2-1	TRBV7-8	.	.	TGTGCCAGCAGCTTTAGGGCTAGGGGAAGCTCCTACAATGAGCAGTTCTTC	CASSFRARGSSYNEQFF
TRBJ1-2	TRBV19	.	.	TGTGCCAGTAGACATGCCGGGCCCTATGGCTACACCTTC	CASRHAGPYGYTF
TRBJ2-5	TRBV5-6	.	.	TGTGCCAGCAGCCGTCGCGGGGCCCTGGAGACCCAGTACTTC	CASSRRGALETQYF
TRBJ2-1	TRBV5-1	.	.	TGCGCCAGCACGGGGCCAGGGCGCGATGAGCAGTTCTTC	CASTGPGRDEQFF
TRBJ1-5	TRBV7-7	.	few	TGTGCTAGCAGCTTAGTCGCTGGGGGACCCCAGCATTTT	CASSLVAGGPQHF
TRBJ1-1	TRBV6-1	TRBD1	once	TGTGCCAGCAGCGTAAACAGGGGCGGGGAAGCTTTCTTT	CASSVNRGGEAFF
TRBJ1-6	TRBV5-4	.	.	TGTGCCAGCAGCGCTGGACGGACCTATAATTCACCCCTCCACTTT	CASSAGRTYNSPLHF
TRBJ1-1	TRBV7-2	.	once	TGTGCCAGCAGCCTCGAGGGCGGGAGGAACACTGAAGCTTTCTTT	CASSLEGGRNTEAFF
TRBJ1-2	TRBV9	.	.	TGTGCCAGCAGCGGAAGCCTGGACAGCCTTTATGGCTACACCTTC	CASSGSLDSLYGYTF
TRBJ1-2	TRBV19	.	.	TGTGCCAGTAGTATAAACAGGGACGGTGGCTACACCTTC	CASSINRDGGYTF
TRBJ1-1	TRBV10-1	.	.	TGCGCCAGCGCCGGGCCAGGGTGGACTGAAGCTTTCTTT	CASAGPGWTEAFF
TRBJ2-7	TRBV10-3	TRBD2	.	TGTGCCATCGACGGGGGGGTCGACGAGCAGTACTTC	CAIDGGVDEQYF
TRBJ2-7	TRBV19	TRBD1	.	TGTGCCAGTAGACCGACAGGGGCCGCCTACGAGCAGTACTTC	CASRPTGAAYEQYF
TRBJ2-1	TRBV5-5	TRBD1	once	TGTGCCAGCAGTCAACAGGGGGCAGTATACAATGAGCAGTTCTTC	CASSQQGAVYNEQFF
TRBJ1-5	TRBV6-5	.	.	TGTGCCAGCAGGCAACAGGGACCTAATCAGCCCCAGCATTTT	CASRQQGPNQPQHF
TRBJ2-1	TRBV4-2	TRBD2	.	TGTGCCAGCAGCCAAGATCTTCCTAGCGGGGAGAGCTCCTACAATGAGCAGTTCTTC	CASSQDLPSGESSYNEQFF
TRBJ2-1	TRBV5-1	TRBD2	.	TGCGCCAGCAGCTTGTACCGACTAGCGGGGGCCGGACGCGATGAGCAGTTCTTC	CASSLYRLAGAGRDEQFF
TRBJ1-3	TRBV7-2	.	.	TGTGCCAGCAGCTTTGAGGGTAGAGGGACCATATATTTT	CASSFEGRGTIYF
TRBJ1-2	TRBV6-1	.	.	TGTGCCAGCACTGGATACCTGGGCTATGGCTACACCTTC	CASTGYLGYGYTF
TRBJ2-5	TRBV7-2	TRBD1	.	TGTGCCAGCAGCTTCGCGGACAGGATCGAGACCCAGTACTTC	CASSFADRIETQYF
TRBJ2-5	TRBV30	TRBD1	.	TGTGCCTGGAGTTCCCCTAGGGGACAGGTCGCAAGAGAGACCCAGTACTTC	CAWSSPRGQVARETQYF
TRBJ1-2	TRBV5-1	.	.	TGCGCCAGCAGCCTCAGGGGCGAGCGGACCTTC	CASSLRGERTF
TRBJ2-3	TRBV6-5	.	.	TGTGCCAGCAGCCTCACAGATACGCAGTATTTT	CASSLTDTQYF